This is a list of T cell receptor beta chains from one sample in a study of T cell responses to AZD1222 COVID-19 vaccine. Libraries were prepared by immunoSEQ multiplex PCR; TCRdb keeps only in-frame clonotypes and omits some of them. The sample has 150,000 to 200,000 clones; 85% to 95% are singletons. The sequences come from peripheral blood, collected on day 0 of AZD1222 vaccination. Receptor source: an adult in good health. Both conserved end residues are part of each CDR3. Fields, in order: clone size, D gene, V gene, J gene, CDR3 DNA, CDR3 protein. The D gene is left open where the match is weak. Size is stated for part of the rows, as once, few or many counts, or as a class when the clone is expanded.

clone size: once
D gene: .
V gene: TRBV4-2
J gene: TRBJ2-7
CDR3 DNA: TGTGCCAGCAGCCCGAACCTTTCCTACGAGCAGTACTTC
CDR3 protein: CASSPNLSYEQYF

clone size: once
D gene: TRBD1
V gene: TRBV11-2
J gene: TRBJ1-1
CDR3 DNA: TGTGCCAGCAGAGGACAGGGGGTATTTGGCACTGAAGCTTTCTTT
CDR3 protein: CASRGQGVFGTEAFF

clone size: .
D gene: .
V gene: TRBV19
J gene: TRBJ1-4
CDR3 DNA: TGTGCCAGTAGTACCCCAGTTGGGGTGGGCGAAAAACTGTTTTTT
CDR3 protein: CASSTPVGVGEKLFF

clone size: .
D gene: .
V gene: TRBV28
J gene: TRBJ1-1
CDR3 DNA: TGTGCCAGCAAAATGGAACGGGGCCGGAATTTATTCAACACTGAAGCTTTCTTT
CDR3 protein: CASKMERGRNLFNTEAFF

clone size: .
D gene: .
V gene: TRBV10-3
J gene: TRBJ1-1
CDR3 DNA: TGTGCCATCAGTGAAGGGAAGAACACTGAAGCTTTCTTT
CDR3 protein: CAISEGKNTEAFF

clone size: .
D gene: .
V gene: TRBV20-1
J gene: TRBJ2-1
CDR3 DNA: TGCAGTGCTAGCCCCGGGAATGAGCAGTTCTTC
CDR3 protein: CSASPGNEQFF

clone size: .
D gene: .
V gene: TRBV11-3
J gene: TRBJ2-1
CDR3 DNA: TGTGCCAGCGGCTTAGGCTGGAATGAGCAGTTCTTC
CDR3 protein: CASGLGWNEQFF

clone size: .
D gene: TRBD1
V gene: TRBV7-2
J gene: TRBJ2-5
CDR3 DNA: TGTGCCAGCAGCTTAACCCGGGACAGGGACATCCAGTACTTC
CDR3 protein: CASSLTRDRDIQYF

clone size: .
D gene: .
V gene: TRBV7-2
J gene: TRBJ2-3
CDR3 DNA: TGTGCCAGCAGCTTACAGATGGCAGATACGCAGTATTTT
CDR3 protein: CASSLQMADTQYF

clone size: .
D gene: .
V gene: TRBV19
J gene: TRBJ1-2
CDR3 DNA: TGTGCCAGCGTAAAGTACGGGGGTGGCTACACCTTC
CDR3 protein: CASVKYGGGYTF

clone size: .
D gene: TRBD2
V gene: TRBV28
J gene: TRBJ2-7
CDR3 DNA: TGTGCCAGCAGTTTACAACTAGCGGGAGCCCGACACTACGAGCAGTACTTC
CDR3 protein: CASSLQLAGARHYEQYF

clone size: .
D gene: .
V gene: TRBV6-2/TRBV6-3
J gene: TRBJ1-5
CDR3 DNA: TGTGCCAGCAGTTATTTCTACAATCAGCCCCAGCATTTT
CDR3 protein: CASSYFYNQPQHF

clone size: .
D gene: TRBD1
V gene: TRBV7-9
J gene: TRBJ2-7
CDR3 DNA: TGTGCCAGCAGCCCGGGACAGGGCCCCTACGAGCAGTACTTC
CDR3 protein: CASSPGQGPYEQYF

clone size: .
D gene: .
V gene: TRBV5-6
J gene: TRBJ2-5
CDR3 DNA: TGTGCCAGCAGCTTGGGGCAGTACTACCAAGAGACCCAGTACTTC
CDR3 protein: CASSLGQYYQETQYF

clone size: .
D gene: TRBD1
V gene: TRBV6-2/TRBV6-3
J gene: TRBJ1-5
CDR3 DNA: TGTGCCAGCAGTTACCGACAGGGGGATCAGCCCCAGCATTTT
CDR3 protein: CASSYRQGDQPQHF

clone size: .
D gene: TRBD1
V gene: TRBV10-3
J gene: TRBJ1-4
CDR3 DNA: TGTGCCATCAGTGCCGTCCCGGGACAGGGTGGAAATGAAAAACTGTTTTTT
CDR3 protein: CAISAVPGQGGNEKLFF

clone size: .
D gene: .
V gene: TRBV5-1
J gene: TRBJ1-2
CDR3 DNA: TGCGCCAGCAGCTTGGCAGGGGAGGGCTACACCTTC
CDR3 protein: CASSLAGEGYTF

clone size: .
D gene: .
V gene: TRBV27
J gene: TRBJ2-3
CDR3 DNA: TGTGCCAGCAGTTATCAGGGTTCAGATACGCAGTATTTT
CDR3 protein: CASSYQGSDTQYF

clone size: .
D gene: .
V gene: TRBV3-1/TRBV3-2
J gene: TRBJ2-5
CDR3 DNA: TGTGCCAGCAGCCCACAGGGACTTCAAGAGACCCAGTACTTC
CDR3 protein: CASSPQGLQETQYF

clone size: .
D gene: .
V gene: TRBV5-1
J gene: TRBJ2-7
CDR3 DNA: TGCGCCAGCAGCTTGAACGGAGAGCAGTACTTC
CDR3 protein: CASSLNGEQYF

clone size: .
D gene: TRBD1
V gene: TRBV5-8
J gene: TRBJ1-5
CDR3 DNA: TGTGCCAGCAGCACGAACCGGGACAGGGTGAGGAGAGATCAGCCCCAGCATTTT
CDR3 protein: CASSTNRDRVRRDQPQHF

clone size: .
D gene: .
V gene: TRBV5-1
J gene: TRBJ1-6
CDR3 DNA: TGCGCCAGCAGGGGACCCACGAACTCACCCCTCCACTTT
CDR3 protein: CASRGPTNSPLHF

clone size: .
D gene: TRBD2
V gene: TRBV5-4
J gene: TRBJ2-1
CDR3 DNA: TGTGCCAGCAGCCCACCGGGGACTAGGTATGAGCAGTTCTTC
CDR3 protein: CASSPPGTRYEQFF

clone size: .
D gene: TRBD2
V gene: TRBV28
J gene: TRBJ2-1
CDR3 DNA: TGTGCCAGCAGTCCCGTCGGGACTAGCGGGAGGCGAGAGCAGTTCTTC
CDR3 protein: CASSPVGTSGRREQFF

clone size: .
D gene: .
V gene: TRBV27
J gene: TRBJ2-1
CDR3 DNA: TGTGCCAGCAGTTTGGCGGGAACCTACAATGAGCAGTTCTTC
CDR3 protein: CASSLAGTYNEQFF

clone size: .
D gene: TRBD1
V gene: TRBV12-3/TRBV12-4
J gene: TRBJ1-1
CDR3 DNA: TGTGCCTGCGACAGGGCAATGAACACTGAAGCTTTCTTT
CDR3 protein: CACDRAMNTEAFF

clone size: few
D gene: .
V gene: TRBV20-1
J gene: TRBJ1-1
CDR3 DNA: TGCAGTGCTAGTCGCAGGAACACTGAAGCTTTCTTT
CDR3 protein: CSASRRNTEAFF

clone size: .
D gene: .
V gene: TRBV14
J gene: TRBJ2-3
CDR3 DNA: TGTGCCAGCAGCCCCATACCCGGGACACAAGTGTACACAGATACGCAGTATTTT
CDR3 protein: CASSPIPGTQVYTDTQYF

clone size: .
D gene: .
V gene: TRBV12-3/TRBV12-4
J gene: TRBJ1-1
CDR3 DNA: TGTGCCAGCAGTTTAACGGGGACGACTGAAGCTTTCTTT
CDR3 protein: CASSLTGTTEAFF